A selection of T cell receptor beta chains follows, all from one sample in a study of T-cell reconstitution after alpha-beta-depleted transplantation in children. TCRdb passed the PCR reads through MiXCR, listing each CDR3 protein once. Of about 580,000 distinct CDR3 sequences listed, roughly 23% were seen once; the top ten hold 13% to 15%. The sequencing here drew on PBMCs, mostly from graft donor cells, taken 360 days after TCRalphabeta/CD19-depleted stem cell transplant. All receptors come from a boy under two years old who had a stem cell transplant for acute myeloid leukemia, so the T cells may come from the graft donor. The conserved cysteine and the conserved F or W are not part of the CDR3 here. Fields, in order: V gene, D gene, CDR3 length, CDR3 protein. A D gene is named only where the DNA matches it firmly.

>TRBV20-1|.|10
SATTGGYEQY
>TRBV20-1|TRBD2|14
SARGGDWLAGGELF
>TRBV6-1|.|15
ASTPSGGNLFSNEQF
>TRBV2|TRBD1|14
ASSEGTGSSYNEQF
>TRBV7-2|TRBD2|13
ASSREIAGHNEQF
>TRBV7-9|.|12
ASSFYQEDTEAF
>TRBV7-2|.|14
ASSLASMAPYNEQF
>TRBV7-9|.|15
ASSALGQDPNTGELF
>TRBV20-1|TRBD1|13
SAGRGQGKNSPLH
>TRBV5-4|TRBD2|15
ASSLGERGSRGDTQY